This T cell receptor (beta chain) was identified in a study of cytomegalovirus exposure and HLA in healthy donors. Study information: Both the approximately 130 validation repertoires and the 600 to 700 first-cohort repertoires used the same platform, as reported by a later analysis.

Overall study results and limits: Cytomegalovirus association was assigned to approximately 160 TCR beta chains. CMV antigen specificity of a few CMV-associated chains was confirmed in vitro.

The donors were in the roughly 130-subject validation cohort, distinct from the approximately 670-subject first cohort. Clones were read by immunoSEQ multiplex PCR, and TCRdb kept only the in-frame ones, dropping some. Of around 300,000 clones listed, around 90% are singletons. Regarding this clone: Its cognate antigen is unknown.

CDR3 length: 15 amino acids. Between the trimmed V and J ends, which lost 0 bases and 2 bases, there was a span of 11 bases. Germline CDR1 and CDR2: MNHNY and SVGAGI (reference sequence). The sample taken for sequencing was PBMCs. This rearrangement joins TRBV6-6 to TRBJ2-7; possible D gene TRBD1, 5 bases. The sequence came from a young man in good health and CMV-seronegative. The chain's CDR3 is CASSYSNPGPYEQYF. The CDR3, as DNA: TGTGCCAGCAGTTACTCGAATCCAGGGCCCTACGAGCAGTACTTC.